This T cell receptor beta chain was recorded in a study of CD4+ T cells in melanoma. The repertoire was sequenced with immunoSEQ multiplex PCR; TCRdb's copy has only in-frame clones and lacks some. Of 9,600 or so clones listed, approximately 69% are singletons. This CDR3 comprises 15 residues. The V gene end was trimmed by 5 bases and the J gene end by 4 bases; junction bases not matched to a gene: 7. The germline V gene has CDR1 SGHNT and CDR2 YENEEA. The sequenced sample consisted of peripheral blood. This chain connects TRBV11-3 to TRBJ2-1; 8 bases fit TRBD1. The origin of this receptor is a human donor with melanoma. This CDR3 reads CASSKWTGWYNEQFF. The CDR3 nucleotides read TGTGCCAGCAGCAAATGGACAGGGTGGTACAATGAGCAGTTCTTC.